These T cell receptor beta chains were read from a single sample in a study of OX40 agonist ivuxolimab in advanced cancers. TCRdb's table, derived via immunoSEQ multiplex PCR, lists solely in-frame clones and lacks some. The sample lists roughly 50,000 clones; about 87% were seen once. This specimen consisted of CD4+ or CD8+ T cells sorted from blood, obtained in a trial of the OX40 agonist ivuxolimab. These receptors were taken from an adult with an advanced solid tumor such as melanoma, head and neck, liver or kidney cancer. Both conserved end residues are trimmed from each CDR3.

cdr3_length,v_call,j_call,cdr3_aa
13,TRBV6-5,TRBJ1-2,ASSYRTGANYGYT
12,TRBV7-3,TRBJ2-7,ASSVGQGDYEQY
13,TRBV27,TRBJ2-3,ASRSDRGGSDTQY
11,TRBV6-5,TRBJ2-7,ASSYSSNIEQY
15,TRBV11-2,TRBJ1-2,ASSLARGVVGNYGYT
16,TRBV4-1,TRBJ2-3,ASSQDPSGEGRPDTQY
13,TRBV27,TRBJ2-7,ASSLFGTGAHEQY
14,TRBV7-9,TRBJ2-1,ASSFVYTGTINEQF
10,TRBV7-9,TRBJ1-6,ASSLYNSPLH
14,TRBV27,TRBJ1-4,ASRPTPIATNEKLF
11,TRBV10-3,TRBJ1-2,AIGQQGNYGYT
15,TRBV4-1,TRBJ1-5,ASSQRRLDSGNQPQH
13,TRBV9,TRBJ2-7,ASSPEPGGSYEQY
10,TRBV13,TRBJ1-4,ASSVAGEKLF
13,TRBV4-3,TRBJ1-1,ASSQDEEVNTEAF
19,TRBV15,TRBJ2-1,ATSSPYVASGSLGPYNEQF
12,TRBV19,TRBJ2-2,ASTTSVGTGELF
10,TRBV11-2,TRBJ1-1,ASSARVEQAF
14,TRBV9,TRBJ2-3,ASSAPGGGSTDTQY
14,TRBV29-1,TRBJ2-7,SVVRYTGGDSYEQY
11,TRBV29-1,TRBJ2-7,SVYDGVSYEQY
13,TRBV9,TRBJ2-1,ASEERERAYNEQF
12,TRBV7-9,TRBJ1-1,ASSLIILNTEAF
11,TRBV19,TRBJ1-5,ASSPNPNQPQH
14,TRBV6-6,TRBJ2-2,ASTKLAGGLTGELF
12,TRBV9,TRBJ1-1,ASSARTGGTEAF
13,TRBV29-1,TRBJ2-7,SVENPAGGRSEQY
13,TRBV11-3,TRBJ2-7,ASRLGAGKNNEQY
14,TRBV4-1,TRBJ2-7,ASSQIIGTAYYEQY
13,TRBV4-2,TRBJ1-1,ASSQTDRVSTEAF
12,TRBV6-1,TRBJ2-5,AIRRVAGGETQY
13,TRBV6-4,TRBJ2-3,ASSLLAGASDTQY
12,TRBV4-3,TRBJ1-1,ASSQGSGDTEAF
11,TRBV10-3,TRBJ2-2,AISDGTAGELF
13,TRBV13,TRBJ2-5,ASSSDETGGETQY
13,TRBV11-3,TRBJ2-7,ASSRLSLSSYEQY
13,TRBV9,TRBJ1-4,ASSVATTAGGKLF
12,TRBV30,TRBJ1-5,AWSVDGPREPQH
10,TRBV19,TRBJ1-6,ASSMYNSPLH
13,TRBV5-4,TRBJ1-1,ASSADEGAFTEAF
8,TRBV20-1,TRBJ2-1,SASYNEQF
13,TRBV5-8,TRBJ2-6,ASSLGGPGANVLT
11,TRBV7-9,TRBJ2-7,ASSRQVAYEQY
12,TRBV7-2,TRBJ1-1,ASSLQSGTDEAF
13,TRBV6-1,TRBJ1-5,ASRMDLSGNQPQH
12,TRBV9,TRBJ1-6,ASSPVSYNSPLH
12,TRBV19,TRBJ2-1,ASSGFTSAGEQF
12,TRBV7-2,TRBJ2-1,ASSRVLLAHEQF